This T cell receptor beta chain was obtained from a study of cytotoxic CD8 clonotypes in ibrutinib-treated CLL. On the study more broadly: Researchers reported over nine relapsed/refractory and fewer than 16 treatment-naive patients, fewer than 18 of them IGHV unmutated. A mean of around 270,000 productive templates and approximately 85,000 productive rearrangements was obtained per sample.

Germline CDR1 reads MDHEN; CDR2 reads SYDVKM. The ends were cut back, 2 bases at V and 2 bases at J, with 13 bases in the middle. This CDR3 region has 15 residues. Targeted sequencing depth ranged from 1 in 200,000 to 1 in 1 million T cells. The table came from immunoSEQ multiplex PCR; TCRdb's copy has only in-frame clones and leaves some out. This repertoire shows tens of thousands of clones, 90% found once; its top ten account for approximately 3.1%. About this clone: What it recognizes is unknown.

Whole-study findings and limits: On treatment, the uncommon public clonotypes contracted or remained stable.

This material consisted of PBMCs, taken after 12 months of ibrutinib treatment. V is TRBV28 and J is TRBJ2-7; no clear D gene. This sequence originates from a human donor with chronic lymphocytic leukemia. The CDR3 nucleotides are TGTGCCAGCAGTTTACCGAGTGCAGCGACCTACGAGCAGTACTTC. It encodes CASSLPSAATYEQYF.